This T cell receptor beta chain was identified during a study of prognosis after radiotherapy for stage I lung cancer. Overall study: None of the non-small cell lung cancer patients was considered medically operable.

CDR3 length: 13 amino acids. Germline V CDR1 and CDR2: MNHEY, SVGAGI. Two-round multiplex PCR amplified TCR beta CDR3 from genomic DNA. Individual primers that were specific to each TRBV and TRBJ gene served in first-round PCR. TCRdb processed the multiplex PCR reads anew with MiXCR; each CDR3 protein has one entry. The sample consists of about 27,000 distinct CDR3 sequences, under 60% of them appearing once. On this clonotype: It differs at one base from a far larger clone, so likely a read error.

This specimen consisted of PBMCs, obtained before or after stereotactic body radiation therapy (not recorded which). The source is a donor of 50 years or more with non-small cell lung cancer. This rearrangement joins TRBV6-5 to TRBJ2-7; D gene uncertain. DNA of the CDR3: TGTGCCAGCACTCCGGCAGGACCCTACGAGCATTACTTC. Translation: CASTPAGPYEHYF.